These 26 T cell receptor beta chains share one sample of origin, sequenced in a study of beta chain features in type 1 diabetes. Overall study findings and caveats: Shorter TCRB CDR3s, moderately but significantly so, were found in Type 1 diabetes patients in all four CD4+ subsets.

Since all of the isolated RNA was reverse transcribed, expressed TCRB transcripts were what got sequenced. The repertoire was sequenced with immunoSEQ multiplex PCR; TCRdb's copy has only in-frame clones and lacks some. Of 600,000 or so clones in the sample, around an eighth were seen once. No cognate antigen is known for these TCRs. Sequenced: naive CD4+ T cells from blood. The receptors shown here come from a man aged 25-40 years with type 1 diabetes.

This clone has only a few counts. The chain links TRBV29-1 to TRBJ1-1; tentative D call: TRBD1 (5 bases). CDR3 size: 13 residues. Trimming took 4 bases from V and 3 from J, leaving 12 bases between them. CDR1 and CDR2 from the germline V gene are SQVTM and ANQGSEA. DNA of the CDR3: TGCAGCGTTGCGGGGGACGCTTACACTGAAGCTTTCTTT. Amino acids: CSVAGDAYTEAFF.

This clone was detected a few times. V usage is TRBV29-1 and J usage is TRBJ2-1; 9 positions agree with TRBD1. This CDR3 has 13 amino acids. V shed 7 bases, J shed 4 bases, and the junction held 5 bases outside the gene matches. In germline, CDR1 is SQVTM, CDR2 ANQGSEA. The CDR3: CSGRDRAYNEQFF. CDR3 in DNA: TGCAGCGGCCGGGACAGGGCTTACAATGAGCAGTTCTTC.

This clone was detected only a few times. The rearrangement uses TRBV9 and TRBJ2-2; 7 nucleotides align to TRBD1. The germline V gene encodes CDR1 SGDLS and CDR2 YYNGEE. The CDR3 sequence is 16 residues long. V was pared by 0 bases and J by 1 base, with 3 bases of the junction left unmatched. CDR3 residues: CASSVGGQMNTGELFF. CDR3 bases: TGTGCCAGCAGCGTAGGGGGACAGATGAACACCGGGGAGCTGTTTTTT.

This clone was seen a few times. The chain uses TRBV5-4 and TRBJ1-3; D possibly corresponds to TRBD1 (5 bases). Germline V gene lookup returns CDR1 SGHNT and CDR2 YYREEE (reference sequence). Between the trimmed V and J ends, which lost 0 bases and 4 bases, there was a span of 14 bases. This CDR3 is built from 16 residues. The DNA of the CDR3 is TGTGCCAGCAGCTTGGCCGGGGGACCTTACGGAAACACCATATATTTT. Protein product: CASSLAGGPYGNTIYF.

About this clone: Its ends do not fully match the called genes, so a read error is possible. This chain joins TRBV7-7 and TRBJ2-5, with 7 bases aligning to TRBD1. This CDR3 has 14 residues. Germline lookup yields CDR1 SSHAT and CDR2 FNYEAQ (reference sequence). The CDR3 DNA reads TGTGCTAGCAGCCCAAACAGGGGCCAAGAGACCCAGTACTTC. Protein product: CASSPNRGQETQYF.

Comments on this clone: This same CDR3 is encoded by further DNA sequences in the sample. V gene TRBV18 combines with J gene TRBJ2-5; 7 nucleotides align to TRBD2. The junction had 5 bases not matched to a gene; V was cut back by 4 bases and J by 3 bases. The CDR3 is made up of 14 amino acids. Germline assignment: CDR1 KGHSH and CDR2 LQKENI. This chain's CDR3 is CASSQTSGEETQYF. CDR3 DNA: TGTGCCAGCTCACAAACAAGCGGGGAAGAGACCCAGTACTTC.

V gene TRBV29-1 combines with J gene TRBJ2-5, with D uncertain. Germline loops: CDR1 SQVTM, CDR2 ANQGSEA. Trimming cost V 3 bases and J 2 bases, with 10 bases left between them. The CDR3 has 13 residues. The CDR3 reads CSVDLGNQETQYF. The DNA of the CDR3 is TGCAGCGTTGACTTGGGGAATCAAGAGACCCAGTACTTC.

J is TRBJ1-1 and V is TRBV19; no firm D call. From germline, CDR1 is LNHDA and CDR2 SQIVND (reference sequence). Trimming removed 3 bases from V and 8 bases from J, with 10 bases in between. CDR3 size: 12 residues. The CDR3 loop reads CASSINSMEAFF. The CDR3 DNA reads TGTGCCAGTAGTATCAATAGCATGGAAGCTTTCTTT.

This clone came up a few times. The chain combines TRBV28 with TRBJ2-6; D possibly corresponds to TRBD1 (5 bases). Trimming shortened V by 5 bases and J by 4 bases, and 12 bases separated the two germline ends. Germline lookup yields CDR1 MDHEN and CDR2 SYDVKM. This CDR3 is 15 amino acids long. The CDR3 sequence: CASSDSGAGANVLTF. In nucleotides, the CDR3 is TGTGCCAGCAGTGACAGTGGGGCCGGGGCCAACGTCCTGACTTTC.

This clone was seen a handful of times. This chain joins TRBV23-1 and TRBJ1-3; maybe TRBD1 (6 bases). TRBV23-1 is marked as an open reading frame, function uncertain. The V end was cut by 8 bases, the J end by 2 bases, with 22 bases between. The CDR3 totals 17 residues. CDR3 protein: CASASGLSGGTGNTIYF. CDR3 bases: TGCGCCAGCGCTTCGGGATTGTCTGGGGGCACTGGAAACACCATATATTTT.

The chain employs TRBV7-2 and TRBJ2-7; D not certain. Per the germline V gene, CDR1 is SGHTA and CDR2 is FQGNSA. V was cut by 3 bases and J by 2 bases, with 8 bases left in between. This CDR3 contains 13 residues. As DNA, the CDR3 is TGTGCCAGCAGCTTGACGACCGCCTACGAGCAGTACTTC. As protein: CASSLTTAYEQYF.

The CDR3 loop is CASSMPTGPWTPLHF. The CDR3 DNA follows: TGTGCCAGCTCAATGCCTACAGGGCCTTGGACACCCCTCCACTTT. The J gene is TRBJ1-6, the V gene TRBV27, with a weak D call TRBD1 (6 bases). V lost 8 bases to trimming and J lost 11 bases, with 22 bases between them. Germline V gene sequence: CDR1 MNHEY, CDR2 SMNVEV (reference sequence). This CDR3 has 15 residues.

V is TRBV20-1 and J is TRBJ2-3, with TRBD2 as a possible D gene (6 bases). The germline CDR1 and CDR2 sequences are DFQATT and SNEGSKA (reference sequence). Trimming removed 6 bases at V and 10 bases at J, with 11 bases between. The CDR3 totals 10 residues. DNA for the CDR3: TGCAGTGCCTTGGGGGGTCCGCAGTATTTT. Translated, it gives CSALGGPQYF.

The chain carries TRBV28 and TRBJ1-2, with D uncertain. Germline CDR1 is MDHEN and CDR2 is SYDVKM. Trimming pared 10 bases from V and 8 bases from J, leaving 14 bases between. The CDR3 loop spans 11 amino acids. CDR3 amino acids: CAIDGGLGYTF. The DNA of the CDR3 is TGTGCCATCGATGGTGGACTGGGCTACACCTTC.

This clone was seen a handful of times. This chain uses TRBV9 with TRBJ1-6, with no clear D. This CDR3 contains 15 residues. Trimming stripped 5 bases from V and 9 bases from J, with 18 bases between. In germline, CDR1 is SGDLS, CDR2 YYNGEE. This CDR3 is CASSHLEGEFSPLHF. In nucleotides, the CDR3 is TGTGCCAGCAGTCATTTGGAGGGTGAGTTTTCACCCCTCCACTTT. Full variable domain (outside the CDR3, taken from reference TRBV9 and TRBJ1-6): DSGVTQTPKHLITATGQRVTLRCSPRSGDLSVYWYQQSLDQGLQFLIQYYNGEERAKGNILERFSAQQFPDLHSELNLSSLELGDSALYFCASSHLEGEFSPLHFGNGTRLTVT.

The CDR3 nucleotides are TGTGCCTCCTCTGGGACAGGGGAGGAAGGCTACACCTTC. It yields the protein CASSGTGEEGYTF. This chain links TRBV10-3 with TRBJ1-2; 10 nucleotides agree with TRBD1. The V gene's germline CDR1 is ENHRY and CDR2 SYGVKD. CDR3 length: 13 residues. The V and J ends lost 11 bases and 8 bases, in that order; junction bases with no gene match: 11.

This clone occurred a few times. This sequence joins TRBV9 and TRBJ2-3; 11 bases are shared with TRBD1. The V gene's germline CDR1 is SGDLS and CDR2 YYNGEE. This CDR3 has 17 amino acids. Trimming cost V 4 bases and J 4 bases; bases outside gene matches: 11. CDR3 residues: CASSRVQPGQGADTQYF. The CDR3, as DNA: TGTGCCAGCAGCAGAGTACAGCCGGGACAGGGGGCAGATACGCAGTATTTT.

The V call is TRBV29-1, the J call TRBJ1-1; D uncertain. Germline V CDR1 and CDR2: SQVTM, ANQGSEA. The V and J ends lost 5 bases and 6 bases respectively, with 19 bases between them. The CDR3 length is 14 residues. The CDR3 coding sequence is TGCAGCGTTTCCAGCATCCTCTCTGGCGCTGAAGCTTTCTTT. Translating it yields CSVSSILSGAEAFF.

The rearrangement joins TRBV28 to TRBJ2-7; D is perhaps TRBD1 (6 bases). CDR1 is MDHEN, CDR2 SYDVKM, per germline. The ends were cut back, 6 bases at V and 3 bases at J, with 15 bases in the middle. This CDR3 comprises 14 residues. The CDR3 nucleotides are TGTGCCAGCAGCTCCGGGACACATCTCTACGAGCAGTACTTC. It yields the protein CASSSGTHLYEQYF.

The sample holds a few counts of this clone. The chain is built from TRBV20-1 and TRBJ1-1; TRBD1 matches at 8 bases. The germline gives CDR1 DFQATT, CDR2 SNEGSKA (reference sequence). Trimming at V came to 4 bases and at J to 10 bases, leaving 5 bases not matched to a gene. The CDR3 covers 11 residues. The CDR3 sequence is CSAKDRVRAFF. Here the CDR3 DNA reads TGCAGTGCTAAGGACAGGGTCCGAGCTTTCTTT.

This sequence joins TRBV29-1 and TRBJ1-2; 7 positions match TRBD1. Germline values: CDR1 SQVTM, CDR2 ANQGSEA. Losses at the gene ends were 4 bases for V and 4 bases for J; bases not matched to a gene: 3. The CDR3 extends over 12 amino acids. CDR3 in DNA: TGCAGCGTTGCAACAGGGGCCTATGGCTACACCTTC. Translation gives CSVATGAYGYTF.

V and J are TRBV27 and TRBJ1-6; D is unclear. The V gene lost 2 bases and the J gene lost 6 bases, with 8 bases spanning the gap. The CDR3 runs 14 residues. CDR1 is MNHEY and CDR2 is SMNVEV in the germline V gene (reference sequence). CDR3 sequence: CASSLGWGNSPLHF. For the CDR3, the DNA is TGTGCCAGCAGTTTAGGGTGGGGTAATTCACCCCTCCACTTT.

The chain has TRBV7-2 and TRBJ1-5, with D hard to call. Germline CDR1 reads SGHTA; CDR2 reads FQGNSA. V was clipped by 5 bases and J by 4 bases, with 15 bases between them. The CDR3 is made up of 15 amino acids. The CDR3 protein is CASSPLGVQNQPQHF. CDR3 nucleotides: TGTGCCAGCAGCCCACTCGGCGTACAGAATCAGCCCCAGCATTTT.

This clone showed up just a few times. The CDR3 nucleotides read TGTGCCAGTAGTGCAGGCTACGAGCAGTACTTC. Translated: CASSAGYEQYF. V and J are TRBV19 and TRBJ2-7; no definite D call. Trimming stripped 5 bases from V and 3 bases from J, with 5 bases between. The CDR3 has 11 amino acids. Germline loops: CDR1 LNHDA, CDR2 SQIVND (reference sequence).

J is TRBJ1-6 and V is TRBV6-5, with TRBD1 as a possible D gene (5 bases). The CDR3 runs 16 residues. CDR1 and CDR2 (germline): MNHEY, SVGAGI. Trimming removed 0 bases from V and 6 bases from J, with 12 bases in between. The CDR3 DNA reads TGTGCCAGCAGTTACTCCCGGGGCCAGGGTAATTCACCCCTCCACTTT. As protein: CASSYSRGQGNSPLHF.

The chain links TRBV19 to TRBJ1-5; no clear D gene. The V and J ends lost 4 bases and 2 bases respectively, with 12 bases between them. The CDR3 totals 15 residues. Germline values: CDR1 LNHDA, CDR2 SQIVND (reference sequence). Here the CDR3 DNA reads TGTGCCAGTAGTAGGCTCGGGGTCGGCAATCAGCCCCAGCATTTT. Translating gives CASSRLGVGNQPQHF.